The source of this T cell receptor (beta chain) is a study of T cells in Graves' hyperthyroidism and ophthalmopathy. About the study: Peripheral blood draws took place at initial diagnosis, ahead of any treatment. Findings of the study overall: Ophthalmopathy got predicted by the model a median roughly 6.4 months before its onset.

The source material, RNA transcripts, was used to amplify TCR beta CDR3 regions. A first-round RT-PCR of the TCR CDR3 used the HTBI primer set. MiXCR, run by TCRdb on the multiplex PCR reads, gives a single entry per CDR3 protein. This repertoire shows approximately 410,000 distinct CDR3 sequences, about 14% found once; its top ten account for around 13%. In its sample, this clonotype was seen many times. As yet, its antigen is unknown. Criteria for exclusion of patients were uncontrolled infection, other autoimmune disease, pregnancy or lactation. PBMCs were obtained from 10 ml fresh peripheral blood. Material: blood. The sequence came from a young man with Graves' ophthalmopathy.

Written as DNA, the CDR3 is TGCAGTGCTAGAGCCGAGGGCTACTTGAACACTGAAGCTTTCTTT. Protein: CSARAEGYLNTEAFF. The chain recombines TRBV20-1 with TRBJ1-1; D ambiguous. Trimming took off 1 base at V and 0 bases at J, with 12 bases between the two ends. CDR1 and CDR2 from the germline V gene are DFQATT and SNEGSKA (reference sequence). The CDR3 totals 15 residues.